This T cell receptor beta chain stems from a study of OX40 agonist ivuxolimab in advanced cancers. Overall study: Patients enrolled in dose escalation were diagnosed with hepatocellular carcinoma, melanoma, renal cell or head and neck cancer. The study, taken as a whole, reports: Dosing at 0.1 to 3.0 mg/kg was accompanied by clonal expansion of CD4+ and CD8+ blood T cells by week 6.

If patients had autoimmune disease history or systemic immunosuppression, they were excluded. With baseline, cycle 4 day 1, and cycle 7 day 1 as timepoints, blood was sampled. The assay was immunoSEQ multiplex PCR, and TCRdb's table has in-frame clones only and misses some. The sample contains about 110,000 clones, around 90% of which appear only once. As concerns this clone: The antigen is unknown.

Germline lookup yields CDR1 SGHTS and CDR2 YDEGEE. The CDR3 covers 16 residues. Trimming stripped 3 bases from V and 8 bases from J, with 20 bases between. This sample comprised CD4+ or CD8+ T cells sorted from blood, obtained in a trial of the OX40 agonist ivuxolimab. This receptor was obtained from an adult with an advanced solid tumor such as melanoma, head and neck, liver or kidney cancer. J is TRBJ1-4 and V is TRBV5-8; D is perhaps TRBD1 (5 bases). The CDR3 sequence: CASSSAAGTGPEKLFF. CDR3 in DNA: TGTGCCAGCAGCTCGGCGGCAGGGACGGGTCCGGAAAAACTGTTTTTT.